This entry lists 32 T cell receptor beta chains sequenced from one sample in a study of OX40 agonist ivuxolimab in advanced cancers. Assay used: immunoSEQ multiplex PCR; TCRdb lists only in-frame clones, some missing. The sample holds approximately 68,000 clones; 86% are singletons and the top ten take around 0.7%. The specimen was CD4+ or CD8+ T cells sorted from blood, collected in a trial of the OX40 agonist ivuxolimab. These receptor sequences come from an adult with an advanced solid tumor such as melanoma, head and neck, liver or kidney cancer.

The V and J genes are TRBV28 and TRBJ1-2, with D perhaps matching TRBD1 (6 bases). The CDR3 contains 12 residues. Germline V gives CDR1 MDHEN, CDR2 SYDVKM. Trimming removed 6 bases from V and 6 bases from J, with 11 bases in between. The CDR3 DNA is TGTGCCAGCAGCTATCACAGGGATGGCTACACCTTC. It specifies CASSYHRDGYTF.

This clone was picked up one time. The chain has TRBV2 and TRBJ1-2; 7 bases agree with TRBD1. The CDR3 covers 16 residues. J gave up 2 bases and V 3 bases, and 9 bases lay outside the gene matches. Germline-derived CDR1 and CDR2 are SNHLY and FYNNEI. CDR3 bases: TGTGCCAGCAGTGACAGGCGGACAGGACAAAACTATGGCTACACCTTC. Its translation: CASSDRRTGQNYGYTF.

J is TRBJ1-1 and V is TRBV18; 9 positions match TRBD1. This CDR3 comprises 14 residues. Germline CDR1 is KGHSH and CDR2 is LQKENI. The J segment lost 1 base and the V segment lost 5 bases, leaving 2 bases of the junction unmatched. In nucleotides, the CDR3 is TGTGCCAGCTCATGGGACAGGGCGAACACTGAAGCTTTCTTT. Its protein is CASSWDRANTEAFF.

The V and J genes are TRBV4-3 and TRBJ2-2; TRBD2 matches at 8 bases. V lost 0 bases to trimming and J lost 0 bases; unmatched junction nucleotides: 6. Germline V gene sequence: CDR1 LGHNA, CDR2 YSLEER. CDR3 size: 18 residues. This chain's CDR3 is CASSQDVGGGPNTGELFF. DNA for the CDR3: TGCGCCAGCAGCCAAGATGTCGGGGGGGGGCCGAACACCGGGGAGCTGTTTTTT.

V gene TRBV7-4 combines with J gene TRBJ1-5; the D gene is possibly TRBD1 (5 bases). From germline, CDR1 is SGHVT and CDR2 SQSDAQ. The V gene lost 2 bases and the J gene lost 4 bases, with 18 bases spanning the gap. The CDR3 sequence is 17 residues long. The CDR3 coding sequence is TGTGCCAGCAGCTTATGGGCAGGGTCAAAAGGTAATCAGCCCCAGCATTTT. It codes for CASSLWAGSKGNQPQHF.

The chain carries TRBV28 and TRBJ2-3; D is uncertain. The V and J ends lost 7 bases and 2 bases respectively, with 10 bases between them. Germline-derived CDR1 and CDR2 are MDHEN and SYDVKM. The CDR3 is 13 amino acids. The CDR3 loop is CASTDGDTDTQYF. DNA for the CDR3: TGTGCCAGCACGGACGGAGACACAGATACGCAGTATTTT.

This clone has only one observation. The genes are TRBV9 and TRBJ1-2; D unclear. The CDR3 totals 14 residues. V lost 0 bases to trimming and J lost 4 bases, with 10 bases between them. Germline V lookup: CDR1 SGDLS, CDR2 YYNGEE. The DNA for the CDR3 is TGTGCCAGCAGCGTAGATCCAGGAGTCTATGGCTACACCTTC. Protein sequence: CASSVDPGVYGYTF.

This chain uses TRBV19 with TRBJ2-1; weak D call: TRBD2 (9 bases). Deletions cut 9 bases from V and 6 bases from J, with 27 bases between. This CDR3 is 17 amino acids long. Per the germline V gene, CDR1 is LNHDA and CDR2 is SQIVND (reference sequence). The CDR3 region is CASPDRVRGRAGNEQFF. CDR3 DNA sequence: TGTGCCAGCCCGGACAGGGTCCGCGGGAGGGCCGGCAATGAGCAGTTCTTC.

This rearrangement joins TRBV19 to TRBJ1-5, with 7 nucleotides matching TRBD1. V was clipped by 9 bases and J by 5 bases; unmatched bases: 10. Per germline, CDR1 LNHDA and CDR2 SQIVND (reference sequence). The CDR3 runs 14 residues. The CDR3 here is CASALGRGDQPQHF. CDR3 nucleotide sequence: TGTGCCAGCGCCTTGGGCAGGGGGGATCAGCCCCAGCATTTT.

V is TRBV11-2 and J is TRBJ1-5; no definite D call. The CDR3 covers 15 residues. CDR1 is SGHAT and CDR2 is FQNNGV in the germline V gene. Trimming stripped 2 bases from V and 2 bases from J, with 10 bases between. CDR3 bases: TGTGCCAGCAGCTTATCCAGCGAGGGCAATCAGCCCCAGCATTTT. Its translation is CASSLSSEGNQPQHF.

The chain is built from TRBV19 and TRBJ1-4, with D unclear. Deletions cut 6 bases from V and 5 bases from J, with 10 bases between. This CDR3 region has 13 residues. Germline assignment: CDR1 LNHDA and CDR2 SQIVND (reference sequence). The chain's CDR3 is CASRWSQNEKLFF. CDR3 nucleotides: TGTGCCAGTAGGTGGAGTCAGAATGAAAAACTGTTTTTT.

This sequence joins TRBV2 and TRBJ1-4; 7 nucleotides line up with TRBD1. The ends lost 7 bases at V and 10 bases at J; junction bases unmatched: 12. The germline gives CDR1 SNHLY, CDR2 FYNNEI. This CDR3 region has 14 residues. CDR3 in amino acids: CASTEGSQGGKLFF. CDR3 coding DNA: TGTGCCAGCACAGAGGGGTCCCAGGGGGGAAAACTGTTTTTT.

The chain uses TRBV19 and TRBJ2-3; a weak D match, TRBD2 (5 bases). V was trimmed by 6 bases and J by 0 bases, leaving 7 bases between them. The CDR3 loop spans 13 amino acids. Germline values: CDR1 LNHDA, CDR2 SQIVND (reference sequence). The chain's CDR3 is CASRRGSTDTQYF. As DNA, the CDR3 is TGTGCCAGTAGGAGAGGGAGCACAGATACGCAGTATTTT.

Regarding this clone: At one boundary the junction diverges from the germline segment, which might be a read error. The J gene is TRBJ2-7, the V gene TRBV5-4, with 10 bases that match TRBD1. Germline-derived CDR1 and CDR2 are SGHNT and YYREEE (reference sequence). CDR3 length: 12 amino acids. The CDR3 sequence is CASSLAGTGESF. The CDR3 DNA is TGTGCCAGCAGCTTGGCCGGGACAGGGGAAAGCTTC.

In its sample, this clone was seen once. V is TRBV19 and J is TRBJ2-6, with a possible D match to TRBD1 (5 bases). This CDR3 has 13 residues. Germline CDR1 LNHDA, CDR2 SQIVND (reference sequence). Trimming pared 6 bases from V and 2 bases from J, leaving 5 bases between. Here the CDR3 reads CASRQAGANVLTF. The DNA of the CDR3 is TGTGCCAGTAGACAGGCTGGGGCCAACGTCCTGACTTTC.

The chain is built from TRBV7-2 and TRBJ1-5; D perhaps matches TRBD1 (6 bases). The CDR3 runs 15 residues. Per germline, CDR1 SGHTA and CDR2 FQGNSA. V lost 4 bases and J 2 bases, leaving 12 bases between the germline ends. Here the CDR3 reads CASSSTGSGNQPQHF. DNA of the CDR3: TGTGCCAGCAGCTCAACAGGGTCAGGCAATCAGCCCCAGCATTTT.

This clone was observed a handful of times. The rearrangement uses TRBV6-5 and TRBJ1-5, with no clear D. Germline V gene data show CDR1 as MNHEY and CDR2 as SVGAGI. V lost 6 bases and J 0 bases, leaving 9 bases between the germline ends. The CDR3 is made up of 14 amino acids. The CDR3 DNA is TGTGCCAGCAGAACTGGCTCTAGCAATCAGCCCCAGCATTTT. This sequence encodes CASRTGSSNQPQHF.

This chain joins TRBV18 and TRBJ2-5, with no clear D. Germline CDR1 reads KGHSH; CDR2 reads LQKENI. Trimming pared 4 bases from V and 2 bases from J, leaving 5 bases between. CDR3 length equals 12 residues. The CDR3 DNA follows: TGTGCCAGCTCACGGCAACAAGAGACCCAGTACTTC. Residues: CASSRQQETQYF.

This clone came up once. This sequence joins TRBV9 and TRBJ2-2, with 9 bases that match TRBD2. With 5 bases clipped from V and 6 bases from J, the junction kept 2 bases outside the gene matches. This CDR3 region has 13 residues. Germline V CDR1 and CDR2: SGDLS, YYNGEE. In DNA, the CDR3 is TGTGCCAGCAGTTTAGCGGGGGCCGGGGAGCTGTTTTTT. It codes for CASSLAGAGELFF.

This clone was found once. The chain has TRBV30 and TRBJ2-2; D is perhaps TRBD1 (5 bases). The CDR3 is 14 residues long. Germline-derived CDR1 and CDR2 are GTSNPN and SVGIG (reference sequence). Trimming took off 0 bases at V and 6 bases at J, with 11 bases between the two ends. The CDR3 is CAWSVQGVAGELFF. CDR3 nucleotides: TGTGCCTGGAGTGTACAAGGGGTTGCCGGGGAGCTGTTTTTT.

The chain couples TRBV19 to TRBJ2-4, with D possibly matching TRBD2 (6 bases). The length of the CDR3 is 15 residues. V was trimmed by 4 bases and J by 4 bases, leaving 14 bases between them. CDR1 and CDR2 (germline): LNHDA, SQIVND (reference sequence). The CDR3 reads CASSTAEGRKNIQYF. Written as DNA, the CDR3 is TGTGCCAGTAGTACGGCAGAGGGGAGGAAAAACATTCAGTACTTC.

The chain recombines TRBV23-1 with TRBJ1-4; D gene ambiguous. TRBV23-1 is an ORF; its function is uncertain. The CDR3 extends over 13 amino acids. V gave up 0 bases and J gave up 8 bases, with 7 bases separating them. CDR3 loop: CASSQSTKEKLFF. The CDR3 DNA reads TGCGCCAGCAGTCAATCAACAAAAGAAAAACTGTTTTTT.

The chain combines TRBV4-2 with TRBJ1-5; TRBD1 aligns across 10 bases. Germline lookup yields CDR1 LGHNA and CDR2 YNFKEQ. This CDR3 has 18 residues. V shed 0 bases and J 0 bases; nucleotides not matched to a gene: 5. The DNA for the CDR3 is TGTGCCAGCAGCCAAGAATTGGGACAGGGGAGTAGCAATCAGCCCCAGCATTTT. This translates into CASSQELGQGSSNQPQHF.

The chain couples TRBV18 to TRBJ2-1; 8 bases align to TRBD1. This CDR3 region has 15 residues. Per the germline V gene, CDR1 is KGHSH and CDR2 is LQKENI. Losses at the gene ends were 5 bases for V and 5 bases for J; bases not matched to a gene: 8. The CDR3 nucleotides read TGTGCCAGCTCATCTACAGGGGGAATAGACAATGAGCAGTTCTTC. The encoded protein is CASSSTGGIDNEQFF. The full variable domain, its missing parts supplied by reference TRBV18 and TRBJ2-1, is NAGVMQNPRHLVRRRGQEARLRCSPMKGHSHVYWYRQLPEEGLKFMVYLQKENIIDESGMPKERFSAEFPKEGPSILRIQQVVRGDSAAYFCASSSTGGIDNEQFFGPGTRLTVL.

The DNA of the CDR3 is TGTGCCAGCAGCAGGGAGATCAATCAGCCCCAGCATTTT. It yields the protein CASSREINQPQHF. This chain links TRBV6-4 with TRBJ1-5, with a possible D match to TRBD1 (5 bases). This CDR3 comprises 13 residues. V dropped 6 bases and J dropped 3 bases, with 9 bases sitting between them. The germline gives CDR1 MRHNA, CDR2 SNTAGT.

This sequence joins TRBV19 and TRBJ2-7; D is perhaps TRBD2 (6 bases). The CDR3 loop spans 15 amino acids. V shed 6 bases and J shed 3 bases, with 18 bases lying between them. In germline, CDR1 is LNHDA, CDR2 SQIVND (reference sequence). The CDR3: CASSLEGGPIYEQYF. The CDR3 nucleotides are TGTGCCAGTAGCCTTGAGGGAGGACCGATCTACGAGCAGTACTTC.

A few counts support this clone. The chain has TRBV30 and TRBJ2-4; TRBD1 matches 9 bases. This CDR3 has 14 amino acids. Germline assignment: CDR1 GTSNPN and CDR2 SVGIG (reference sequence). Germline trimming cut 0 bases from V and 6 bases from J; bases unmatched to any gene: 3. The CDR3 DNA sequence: TGTGCCTGGAGTGTCGGACAGGGGAGAAACATTCAGTACTTC. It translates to CAWSVGQGRNIQYF.

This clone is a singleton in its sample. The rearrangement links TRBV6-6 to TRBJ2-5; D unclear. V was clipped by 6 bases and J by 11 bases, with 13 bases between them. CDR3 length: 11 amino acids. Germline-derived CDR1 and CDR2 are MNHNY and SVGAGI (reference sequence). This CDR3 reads CASSPSREQYF. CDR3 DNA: TGTGCCAGCAGCCCCTCGCGAGAGCAGTACTTC.

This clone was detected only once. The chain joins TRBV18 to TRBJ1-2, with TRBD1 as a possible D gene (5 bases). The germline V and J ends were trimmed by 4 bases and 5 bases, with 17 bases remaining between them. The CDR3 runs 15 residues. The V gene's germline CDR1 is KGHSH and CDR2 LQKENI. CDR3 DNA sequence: TGTGCCAGCTCACTGAGGGGAGTGGTAGGATATGGCTACACCTTC. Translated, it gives CASSLRGVVGYGYTF.

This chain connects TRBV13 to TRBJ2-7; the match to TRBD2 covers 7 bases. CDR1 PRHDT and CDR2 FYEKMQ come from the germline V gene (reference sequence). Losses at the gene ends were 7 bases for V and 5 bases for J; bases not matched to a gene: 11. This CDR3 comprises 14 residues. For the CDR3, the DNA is TGTGCCAGCAACCGGGGACTACAAAATAACGAGCAGTACTTC. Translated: CASNRGLQNNEQYF.

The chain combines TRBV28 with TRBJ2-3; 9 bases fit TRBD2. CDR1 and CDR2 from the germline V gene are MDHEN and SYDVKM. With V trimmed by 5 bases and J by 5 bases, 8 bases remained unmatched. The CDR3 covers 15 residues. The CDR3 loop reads CASSISGGMKDTQYF. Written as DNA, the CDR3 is TGTGCCAGCAGTATCAGCGGGGGGATGAAAGATACGCAGTATTTT.

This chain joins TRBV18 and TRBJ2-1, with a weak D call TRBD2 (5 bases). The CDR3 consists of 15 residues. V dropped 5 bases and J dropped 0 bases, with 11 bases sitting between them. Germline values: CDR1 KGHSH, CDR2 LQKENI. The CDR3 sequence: CASSGGPSSYNEQFF. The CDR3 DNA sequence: TGTGCCAGCTCAGGCGGGCCTAGCTCCTACAATGAGCAGTTCTTC.